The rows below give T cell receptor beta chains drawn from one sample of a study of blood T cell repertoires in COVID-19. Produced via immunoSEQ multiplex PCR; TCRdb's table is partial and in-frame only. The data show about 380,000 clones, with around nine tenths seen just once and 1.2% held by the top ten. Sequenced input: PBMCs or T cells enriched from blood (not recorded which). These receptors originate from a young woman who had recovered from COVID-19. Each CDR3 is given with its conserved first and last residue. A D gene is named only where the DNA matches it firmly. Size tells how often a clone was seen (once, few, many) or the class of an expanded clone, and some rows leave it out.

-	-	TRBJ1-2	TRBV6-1	TGTGCCAGCAGTGCCCGGGACCCGCTGTGGGACTATTCTGGCTACACCTTC	CASSARDPLWDYSGYTF
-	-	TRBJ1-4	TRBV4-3	TGCGCCAGCAGCCAAGATAGTCCCAGGGTGTTGGATAAACTGTTTTTT	CASSQDSPRVLDKLFF
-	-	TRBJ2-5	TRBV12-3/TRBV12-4	TGTGCCAGCAGCCGGGGGTACCAAGAGACCCAGTACTTC	CASSRGYQETQYF
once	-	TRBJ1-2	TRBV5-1	TGCGCCAGCAGCTTGGTTGCGGACTATGGCTACACCTTC	CASSLVADYGYTF
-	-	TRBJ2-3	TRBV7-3	TGTGCCAGCAGCCAAGGGGGCACAGATACGCAGTATTTT	CASSQGGTDTQYF
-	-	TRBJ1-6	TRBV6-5	TGTGCCAGCAGGGACAGTCTTAATTCACCCCTCCACTTT	CASRDSLNSPLHF
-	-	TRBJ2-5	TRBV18	TGTGCCAGCTCACCCTCGGAGACCCAGTACTTC	CASSPSETQYF
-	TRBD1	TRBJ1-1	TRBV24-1	TGTGCCACCAGTGACCACGACAGGGTAGAACTAGGTTTT	CATSDHDRVELGF
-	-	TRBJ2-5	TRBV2	TGTGCCAGCTATCGCCAGGGACACCCGCTCCAAGAGACCCAGTACTTC	CASYRQGHPLQETQYF
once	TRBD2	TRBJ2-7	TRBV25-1	TGTGCCAGCGGGGGGGTTGGAGGCTACGAGCAGTACTTC	CASGGVGGYEQYF
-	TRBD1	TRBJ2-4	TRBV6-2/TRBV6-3	TGTGCCAGCAGTTGGGGACAGGGTACTGCCAAAAACATTCAGTACTTC	CASSWGQGTAKNIQYF
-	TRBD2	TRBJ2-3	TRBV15	TGTGCCACCAGCAGAGAGGGACTAGCGGGGACAGATACGCAGTATTTT	CATSREGLAGTDTQYF
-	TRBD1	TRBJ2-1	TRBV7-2	TGTGCCAGCAGCTTTGGACAGGGAAACAATGAGCAGTTCTTC	CASSFGQGNNEQFF
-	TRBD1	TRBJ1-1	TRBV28	TGTGCCAGCAGTTTAAGGCAGAGGGGGTACGGCAGGGGGATGAACACTGAAGCTTTCTTT	CASSLRQRGYGRGMNTEAFF
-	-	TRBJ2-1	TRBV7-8	TGTGCCAGCAGCTTAAGACAAGGCCCAAATGAGCAGTTCTTC	CASSLRQGPNEQFF
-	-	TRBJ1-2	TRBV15	TGTGCCACCAGCAGAGATGGCGGCTACACCTTC	CATSRDGGYTF
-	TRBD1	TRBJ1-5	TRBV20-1	TGCAGTGCTAGTGTCCTTACAGGACAGGCCCCCTTT	CSASVLTGQAPF
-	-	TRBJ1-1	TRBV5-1	TGCGCCAGCAGCTTCGCAGGGATGAACACTGAAGCTTTCTTT	CASSFAGMNTEAFF
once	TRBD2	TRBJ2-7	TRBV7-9	TGTGCCAGCAGCTCGGGGGGGCCGGGCGAGCAGTACTTC	CASSSGGPGEQYF
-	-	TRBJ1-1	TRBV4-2	TGTGCCAGCAGCCCGATCGAGGCTAGCCGTCGTACTGAAGCTTTCTTT	CASSPIEASRRTEAFF
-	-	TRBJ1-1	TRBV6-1	TGTGCCAGCAGTGCCCTCCTGCCGGGCAAAGGACGGGGTACTGAAGCTTTCTTT	CASSALLPGKGRGTEAFF
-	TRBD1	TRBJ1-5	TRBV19	TGTGCCAGTAGTATCTTGGACAGGGACAATCAGCCCCAGCATTTT	CASSILDRDNQPQHF
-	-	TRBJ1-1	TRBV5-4	TGTGCCAGCAGCTTACAGGACAGAGAAGCTTTCTTT	CASSLQDREAFF
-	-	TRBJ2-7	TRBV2	TGTGCCAGCAGTGGGTCGGGTTACGAGCAGTACTTC	CASSGSGYEQYF
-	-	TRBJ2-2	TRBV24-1	TGTGCCACCAGTGTTCTACCCACCGGGGAGCTGTTTTTT	CATSVLPTGELFF
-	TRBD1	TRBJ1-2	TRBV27	TGTGCCAGCAGGAAAGACAGGGACAGCTATGGCTACACCTTC	CASRKDRDSYGYTF
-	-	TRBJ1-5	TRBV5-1	TGCGCCAGCAATGTTAGGACACTCTCGGGGCCCCAGCATTTT	CASNVRTLSGPQHF
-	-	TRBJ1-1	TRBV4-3	TGCGCCAGCAGCCAAGAGCTAGAGGACTGGGTCGACACTGAAGCTTTCTTT	CASSQELEDWVDTEAFF
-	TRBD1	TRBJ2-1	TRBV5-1	TGCGCCAGCAGCTATCGACAGGGGGTGGGGAATGAGCAGTTCTTC	CASSYRQGVGNEQFF
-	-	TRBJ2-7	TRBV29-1	TGCAGCGTACGGACAGATAAGAGCTACGAGCAGTACTTC	CSVRTDKSYEQYF
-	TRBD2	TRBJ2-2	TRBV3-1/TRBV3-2	TGTGCCAGCAGCCGGGAAAGCGGGGGGGCGTTCGGGGAGCTGTTTTTT	CASSRESGGAFGELFF
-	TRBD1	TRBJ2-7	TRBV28	TGTGCCAGCAGTACCGGGACAGGGTCCTTCGAGCAGTACTTC	CASSTGTGSFEQYF
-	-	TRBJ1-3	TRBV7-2	TGTGCCAGCAGCGCCAGTCTGGGCGGAAACACCATATATTTT	CASSASLGGNTIYF
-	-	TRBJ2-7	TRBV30	TGTGCCTGGAGTGCCCCGGTCTCCTACGAGCAGTACTTC	CAWSAPVSYEQYF
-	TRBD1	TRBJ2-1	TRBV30	TGTGCCTCTGGACAGGGTGCTTACAATGAGCAGTTCTTC	CASGQGAYNEQFF
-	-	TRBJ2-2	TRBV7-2	TGTGCCAGCAGTCCCAAGGCGGCGAACACCGGGGAGCTGTTTTTT	CASSPKAANTGELFF
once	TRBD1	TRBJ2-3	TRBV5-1	TGCGCCAGCAGCTTGGAGGCCAGGGGGCAGGGGGCAGATACGCAGTATTTT	CASSLEARGQGADTQYF
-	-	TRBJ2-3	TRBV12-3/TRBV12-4	TGTGCCAGCAGTGCACGGGGCACAGATACGCAGTATTTT	CASSARGTDTQYF
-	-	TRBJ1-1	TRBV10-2	TGCGCCAGCACGAGATCCCCGGGCACTGAAGCTTTCTTT	CASTRSPGTEAFF
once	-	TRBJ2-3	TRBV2	TGTGCCAGCAGTGGGACAGTCATTGAGACAGATACGCAGTATTTT	CASSGTVIETDTQYF
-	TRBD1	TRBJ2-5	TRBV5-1	TGCGCCAGCCCGCCGGCGACAGGGGGCCGGGAGACCCAGTACTTC	CASPPATGGRETQYF
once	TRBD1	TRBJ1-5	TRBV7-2	TGTGCCAGCAGCTCGGGGACAGGTAGCAATCAGCCCCAGCATTTT	CASSSGTGSNQPQHF
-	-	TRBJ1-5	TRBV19	TGTGCCAGTAGTATTTTGAATCCGGACGGGGGAAAGCATAGCAATCAGCCCCAGCATTTT	CASSILNPDGGKHSNQPQHF
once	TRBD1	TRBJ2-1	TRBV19	TGTGCCAGTAGTTCTCGGGACAGGAAATACAATGAGCAGTTCTTC	CASSSRDRKYNEQFF
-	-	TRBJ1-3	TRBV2	TGTGCCAGCAGACAGATCAACTCTGGAAACACCATATATTTT	CASRQINSGNTIYF
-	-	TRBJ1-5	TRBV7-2	TGTGCCAGCAGCTTAAATACAGGCAATCAGCCCCAGCATTTT	CASSLNTGNQPQHF
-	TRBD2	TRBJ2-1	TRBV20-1	TGCAGTGCTAGTCTAGCGGGGGAATACAATGAGCAGTTCTTC	CSASLAGEYNEQFF
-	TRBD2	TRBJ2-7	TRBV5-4	TGTGCCAGCAGCTTGGGGGCCGGGGGGGCCTTCTACGAGCAGTACTTC	CASSLGAGGAFYEQYF
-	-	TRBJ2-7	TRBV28	TGTGCCAGCAAACGTCAGGGCTACGAGCAGTACTTC	CASKRQGYEQYF
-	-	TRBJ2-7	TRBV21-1	TGTGCCAGCAGCAAAAGGAATGGACAGGGTTCGGGCGAGCAGTACTTC	CASSKRNGQGSGEQYF
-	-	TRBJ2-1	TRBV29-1	TGCAGCGTGCTCCTGGGGGGCAATGAGCAGTTCTTC	CSVLLGGNEQFF
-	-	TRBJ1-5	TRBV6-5	TGTGCCAGTCGGACAGCCAGCAATCAGCCCCAGCATTTT	CASRTASNQPQHF
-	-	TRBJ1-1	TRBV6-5	TGTGCCAGCAGTTATGTCCCGACGGGGAACACTGAAGCTTTCTTT	CASSYVPTGNTEAFF
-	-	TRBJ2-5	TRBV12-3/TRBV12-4	TGTGCCAGCAGTTTCAGGGAGACCCAGTACTTC	CASSFRETQYF